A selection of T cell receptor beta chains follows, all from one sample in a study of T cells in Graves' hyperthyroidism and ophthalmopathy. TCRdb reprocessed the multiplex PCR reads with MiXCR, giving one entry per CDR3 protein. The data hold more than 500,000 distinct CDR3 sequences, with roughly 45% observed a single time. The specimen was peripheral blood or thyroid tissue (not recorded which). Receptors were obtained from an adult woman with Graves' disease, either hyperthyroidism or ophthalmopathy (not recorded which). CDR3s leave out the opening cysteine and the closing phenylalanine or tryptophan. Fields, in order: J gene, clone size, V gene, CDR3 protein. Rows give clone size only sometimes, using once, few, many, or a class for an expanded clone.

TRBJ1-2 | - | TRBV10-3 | AISVGRKSYGYT
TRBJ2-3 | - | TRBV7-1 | ASSSTSGSRDTQY
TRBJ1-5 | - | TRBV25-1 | ASSAGINQPQH
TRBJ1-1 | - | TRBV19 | ASLPGGRYTEAF
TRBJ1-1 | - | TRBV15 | ATSSRTGMSTEAF
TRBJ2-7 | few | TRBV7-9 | ASSQAGQGVYEQY
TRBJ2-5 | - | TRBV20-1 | SASSLQGKETQY
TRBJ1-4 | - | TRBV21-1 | ASSTPGQLNEKLF
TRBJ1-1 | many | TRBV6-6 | ASPREQNTEAF
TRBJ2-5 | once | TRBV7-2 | ASPGDRGQRETQY
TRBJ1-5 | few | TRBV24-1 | ATSDLNRGIYSNQPQH
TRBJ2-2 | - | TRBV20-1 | SAYTRETTGELF
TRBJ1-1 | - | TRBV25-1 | ASSGTGGGNTEAF
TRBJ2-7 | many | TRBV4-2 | ASSQDAHYEYEQY
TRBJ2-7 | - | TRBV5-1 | ASSLEPSSYEQY
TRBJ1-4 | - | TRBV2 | ASRGQGITNEKLF
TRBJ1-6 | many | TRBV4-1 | ASSQDPGSYNSPLH
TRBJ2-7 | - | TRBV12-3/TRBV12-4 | ASSLVTGSGYEQY
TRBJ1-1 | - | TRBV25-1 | ASSETGQHTEAF
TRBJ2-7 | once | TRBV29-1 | SVGRRKDGYEQY
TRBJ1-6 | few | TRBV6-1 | ASSEQDHSPLH
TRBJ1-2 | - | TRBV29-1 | SVEGQLANYGYT
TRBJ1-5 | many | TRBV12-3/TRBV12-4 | ASTQDSNQPQH
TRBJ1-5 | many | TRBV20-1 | SAKNGGNQPQH